This is a list of T cell receptor beta chains from one sample in a study of blood T cell repertoires in COVID-19. TCRdb's table, derived via immunoSEQ multiplex PCR, lists solely in-frame clones and lacks some. The sample gives approximately 30,000 clones, 75% to 90% of which show up once; more than 14% is in the top ten. The sample taken for sequencing was peripheral blood. Receptors originate from a human donor with acute or convalescent COVID-19. The donor label of this sample is uncertain. The CDR3 runs from the conserved cysteine through the conserved F or W. The D gene is left open where the match is weak. The listing skips clone size in some rows; elsewhere it reads once, few, many or a size class.

J,size,length,D,V,CDR3,DNA
TRBJ2-1,NA,15,TRBD1,TRBV6-4,CASSDGTGGLNEQFF,TGTGCCAGCAGTGACGGGACAGGGGGCTTAAATGAGCAGTTCTTC
TRBJ1-6,few,15,TRBD1,TRBV9,CASSVAATGYSPLHF,TGTGCCAGCAGCGTAGCTGCGACAGGGTACTCACCCCTCCACTTT
TRBJ1-1,NA,13,NA,TRBV12-3/TRBV12-4,CASSFQGYPEAFF,TGTGCCAGCAGTTTCCAGGGGTACCCTGAAGCTTTCTTT
TRBJ1-1,few,10,NA,TRBV21-1,CASSNGGAFF,TGTGCCAGCAGCAATGGGGGGGCTTTCTTT
TRBJ2-3,few,18,TRBD2,TRBV7-9,CASSFGGRLAGGTDTQYF,TGTGCCAGCAGCTTTGGTGGTAGACTAGCGGGAGGTACAGATACGCAGTATTTT
TRBJ1-5,NA,16,NA,TRBV30,CAWSSSTGHLGLTQHF,TGTGCCTGGAGTTCGTCCACGGGACACTTAGGACTCACCCAGCATTTT
TRBJ2-3,NA,13,TRBD1,TRBV6-4,CASRGTAAGTQYF,TGTGCCAGCAGGGGGACAGCGGCGGGTACGCAGTATTTT
TRBJ2-4,NA,12,NA,TRBV3-1/TRBV3-2,CASSQVVGIQYF,TGTGCCAGCAGCCAAGTAGTCGGCATTCAGTACTTC
TRBJ2-7,once,13,NA,TRBV15,CATSRDPADEQYF,TGTGCCACCAGCAGAGATCCCGCGGACGAGCAGTACTTC
TRBJ2-1,NA,13,TRBD1,TRBV19,CASSKGQGTEQFF,TGTGCCAGTAGTAAGGGACAGGGCACTGAGCAGTTCTTC
TRBJ2-5,once,15,TRBD2,TRBV6-5,CASIRAGGTLETQYF,TGTGCCAGCATTCGGGCGGGAGGAACGTTAGAGACCCAGTACTTC
TRBJ1-2,NA,13,TRBD1,TRBV6-5,CASRWQGDYGYTF,TGTGCCAGCAGGTGGCAGGGGGACTATGGCTACACCTTC
TRBJ2-7,NA,13,NA,TRBV28,CASSSASVYEQYF,TGTGCCAGCAGTTCCGCCTCAGTATACGAGCAGTACTTC
TRBJ1-1,once,14,NA,TRBV5-6,CASSLRGIYSEAFF,TGTGCCAGCAGCTTGCGGGGGATCTACTCTGAAGCTTTCTTT
TRBJ1-4,NA,14,TRBD1,TRBV5-1,CASSLGQGDEKLFF,TGCGCCAGCAGCCTGGGACAGGGAGATGAAAAACTGTTTTTT